The rows below give T cell receptor beta chains drawn from one sample of a study of cytomegalovirus exposure and HLA in healthy donors. Profiling relied on immunoSEQ multiplex PCR, and the TCRdb table lists in-frame clones only, not all of them. Counted here are 160,000 or so clones, around four fifths occurring once; the ten biggest clones make up 1.9%. Sequencing input: PBMCs. Receptors originate from a man aged 18 to 30 in good health and CMV-seronegative. Each CDR3 is given with its conserved first and last residue. A D gene is named only where the DNA matches it firmly. Not all rows give a size; the values are once, few, many and, for expanded clones, a class.

>once|TRBJ2-1|TRBV7-9|TRBD1
CASRRWTGRDPNEQFF
TGTGCCAGCAGACGATGGACAGGTAGGGATCCGAATGAGCAGTTCTTC
>-|TRBJ1-3|TRBV5-1|TRBD1
CASSPTGDATIYF
TGCGCCAGCAGCCCAACAGGGGACGCCACCATATATTTT
>-|TRBJ1-4|TRBV28|TRBD1
CASSPPGQGREKLFF
TGTGCCAGCAGTCCACCTGGACAGGGAAGAGAAAAACTGTTTTTT
>-|TRBJ2-1|TRBV11-3|TRBD1
CASSRQGSSYNEQFF
TGTGCCAGCAGCCGACAGGGTAGCTCCTACAATGAGCAGTTCTTC
>few|TRBJ1-6|TRBV12-5|-
CASGFRVSSYNSPLHF
TGTGCTAGTGGTTTTCGGGTGAGCTCCTATAATTCACCCCTCCACTTT
>-|TRBJ1-3|TRBV20-1|-
CSAERGDTIYF
TGCAGTGCCGAGCGCGGGGACACCATATATTTT
>-|TRBJ1-5|TRBV28|TRBD1
CASSFPGTGYSNQPQHF
TGTGCCAGCAGTTTTCCCGGGACAGGATATAGCAATCAGCCCCAGCATTTT
>-|TRBJ1-1|TRBV6-5|TRBD1
CASSYDREDTEAFF
TGTGCCAGCAGTTACGACAGGGAGGACACTGAAGCTTTCTTT
>-|TRBJ1-4|TRBV9|-
CASSVTGLGEKLFF
TGTGCCAGCAGCGTCACAGGTTTGGGGGAAAAACTGTTTTTT
>-|TRBJ2-7|TRBV5-4|TRBD2
CASSGRLAGVSEQYF
TGTGCCAGCAGCGGGAGACTAGCGGGAGTTTCCGAGCAGTACTTC
>once|TRBJ1-4|TRBV5-1|-
CASSPYEKLFF
TGCGCCAGCAGCCCTTATGAAAAACTGTTTTTT
>-|TRBJ2-2|TRBV11-2|TRBD1
CASSLGRGRDTGELFF
TGTGCCAGCAGCTTAGGAAGGGGGCGGGACACCGGGGAGCTGTTTTTT
>-|TRBJ2-3|TRBV4-1|-
CASSLSDGTDTQYF
TGCGCCAGCAGCCTTAGCGACGGGACAGATACGCAGTATTTT
>-|TRBJ2-3|TRBV4-2|-
CASSQEIADRTDTQYF
TGTGCCAGCAGCCAGGAAATAGCGGACCGCACAGATACGCAGTATTTT
>-|TRBJ1-2|TRBV18|TRBD1
CASSRGTANYGYTF
TGTGCCAGCTCCCGCGGGACAGCTAACTATGGCTACACCTTC
>-|TRBJ2-7|TRBV4-3|TRBD2
CASSQELTAPLAGAYYEQYF
TGCGCCAGCAGCCAAGAATTGACAGCCCCGCTAGCGGGAGCCTACTACGAGCAGTACTTC
>-|TRBJ2-7|TRBV5-4|TRBD1
CASSLRQGAGEQYF
TGTGCCAGCAGCTTGCGGCAGGGGGCGGGGGAGCAGTACTTC
>-|TRBJ1-2|TRBV29-1|-
CSVDLQGLYGYTF
TGCAGCGTTGACCTGCAGGGACTCTATGGCTACACCTTC
>-|TRBJ2-2|TRBV6-6|-
CASSGGGGGDTGELFF
TGTGCCAGCAGTGGGGGCGGGGGTGGAGACACCGGGGAGCTGTTTTTT
>few|TRBJ2-3|TRBV5-1|-
CASSLRSRGAVTQYF
TGCGCCAGCAGCTTGCGTAGTCGGGGGGCTGTTACGCAGTATTTT
>-|TRBJ1-2|TRBV6-5|-
CASSRTANYGYTF
TGTGCCAGTAGCCGGACAGCTAACTATGGCTACACCTTC
>-|TRBJ2-3|TRBV7-9|TRBD2
CASSRSTSGSPSTDTQYF
TGTGCCAGCAGCCGATCGACTAGCGGGAGCCCTAGCACAGATACGCAGTATTTT
>-|TRBJ2-3|TRBV4-3|TRBD2
CASSPYGGIADTQYF
TGCGCCAGCAGCCCCTACGGGGGGATCGCAGATACGCAGTATTTT
>-|TRBJ2-1|TRBV6-5|TRBD1
CASSHGQGLRNEQFF
TGTGCCAGCAGCCACGGACAGGGTTTGCGAAATGAGCAGTTCTTC
>-|TRBJ2-3|TRBV27|-
CASSSRDGGTDTQYF
TGTGCCAGCAGTTCGCGGGACGGAGGCACAGATACGCAGTATTTT
>-|TRBJ1-4|TRBV7-9|-
CASSLGNYPQKLFF
TGTGCCAGCAGCTTAGGGAACTACCCTCAAAAACTGTTTTTT
>-|TRBJ1-4|TRBV7-6|TRBD1
CASSLDPGQGSPNEKLFF
TGTGCCAGCAGCTTAGATCCAGGACAGGGATCACCTAATGAAAAACTGTTTTTT
>-|TRBJ1-1|TRBV5-1|-
CASSLAGGLGYTEAFF
TGCGCCAGCAGCTTGGCCGGGGGGCTGGGCTACACTGAAGCTTTCTTT
>-|TRBJ1-5|TRBV7-9|-
CSSSLGEGTGRNQPQHF
TGTTCCAGCAGCTTAGGGGAAGGAACAGGGCGAAATCAGCCCCAGCATTTT
>-|TRBJ1-6|TRBV7-9|-
CASSPGTPLHF
TGTGCCAGCAGCCCCGGGACACCCCTCCACTTT
>-|TRBJ2-5|TRBV6-1|TRBD1
CASLDRGGQETQYF
TGTGCCAGCCTGGACAGGGGTGGCCAAGAGACCCAGTACTTC
>-|TRBJ2-3|TRBV5-1|TRBD1
CASSRTGGSTDTQYF
TGCGCCAGCAGCCGAACAGGGGGGAGCACAGATACGCAGTATTTT
>-|TRBJ1-6|TRBV5-4|TRBD1
CASSLGQGVNSPLHF
TGTGCCAGCAGCTTGGGCCAGGGGGTTAATTCACCCCTCCACTTT
>once|TRBJ2-3|TRBV4-1|-
CASKVAQGTDTQYF
TGCGCCAGCAAAGTAGCTCAGGGAACAGATACGCAGTATTTT
>few|TRBJ1-2|TRBV7-9|TRBD1
CASSSQGGDNYGYTF
TGTGCCAGCAGCTCACAGGGGGGCGATAACTATGGCTACACCTTC
>-|TRBJ2-7|TRBV6-6|TRBD1
CASSYSTGVEQYF
TGTGCCAGCAGTTACTCTACAGGGGTCGAGCAGTACTTC
>-|TRBJ2-7|TRBV7-9|TRBD1
CASSPLSGTASYEQYF
TGTGCCAGCAGCCCCCTGTCCGGGACAGCGAGCTACGAGCAGTACTTC
>-|TRBJ1-3|TRBV14|TRBD1
CASSQLAGGSGNTIYF
TGTGCCAGCAGCCAGTTGGCAGGGGGCAGTGGAAACACCATATATTTT
>once|TRBJ2-1|TRBV30|-
CAWKAGSYNEQFF
TGTGCCTGGAAGGCAGGCTCCTACAATGAGCAGTTCTTC
>-|TRBJ1-1|TRBV6-5|TRBD1
CASSYGQATEAFF
TGTGCCAGCAGTTACGGACAGGCCACTGAAGCTTTCTTT
>-|TRBJ1-2|TRBV20-1|-
CSAGQGYGYTF
TGCAGTGCTGGGCAGGGCTATGGCTACACCTTC
>-|TRBJ2-7|TRBV5-1|TRBD2
CASSSASGRAFAYEQYF
TGCGCCAGCAGCTCAGCTAGCGGGAGGGCCTTCGCGTACGAGCAGTACTTC
>-|TRBJ2-2|TRBV7-9|-
CASSLDFQGTGELFF
TGTGCCAGCAGCTTAGACTTTCAGGGCACCGGGGAGCTGTTTTTT
>-|TRBJ1-3|TRBV5-1|TRBD1
CASSSGTGDGNTIYF
TGCGCCAGCAGCTCCGGGACAGGGGATGGAAACACCATATATTTT
>-|TRBJ2-5|TRBV27|TRBD1
CASSTQDRGSGETQYF
TGTGCCAGCAGTACTCAGGACAGGGGGTCAGGGGAGACCCAGTACTTC
>-|TRBJ2-6|TRBV7-9|TRBD1
CASSLPGQGASGANVLTF
TGTGCCAGCAGCCTACCGGGACAGGGGGCGTCTGGGGCCAACGTCCTGACTTTC
>once|TRBJ2-5|TRBV9|TRBD2
CASSPGLAGGQETQYF
TGTGCCAGCAGCCCAGGACTAGCGGGGGGGCAAGAGACCCAGTACTTC
>-|TRBJ2-3|TRBV5-1|-
CASSSGTLSTDTQYF
TGCGCCAGCAGTTCCGGGACTCTCAGCACAGATACGCAGTATTTT
>-|TRBJ2-1|TRBV19|TRBD2
CATTKAGPGRGRNEQFF
TGTGCCACTACAAAGGCCGGGCCGGGGCGGGGGAGGAATGAGCAGTTCTTC
>-|TRBJ2-7|TRBV27|TRBD1
CASSSRGSYEQYF
TGTGCCAGCAGTTCCAGGGGGTCCTACGAGCAGTACTTC
>-|TRBJ2-7|TRBV2|TRBD1
CASLTGTGYEQYF
TGTGCCAGCTTGACCGGGACAGGTTACGAGCAGTACTTC
>-|TRBJ2-5|TRBV5-1|-
CASSRTAGTQYF
TGCGCCAGCAGCCGGACAGCCGGGACCCAGTACTTC